Listed below are T cell receptor beta chains from one sample, sequenced in a study of T cells in localized non-small cell lung cancer. Assay used: immunoSEQ multiplex PCR; TCRdb lists only in-frame clones, some missing. Among 25,000 to 30,000 clones listed, approximately 90% were seen once. Sequencing used peripheral blood, obtained before any cancer treatment. The source is a female donor of 60 years or more with stage I lung adenocarcinoma. Both conserved end residues are part of each CDR3. The order of the fields is V gene, D gene, J gene, clone size, CDR3 DNA, CDR3 protein. D genes are given only for firm matches. Size is stated for part of the rows, as once, few or many counts, or as a class when the clone is expanded.

>TRBV6-5|NA|TRBJ1-2|once
TGTGCCAGCAGGGAAGGGGGTGGCTATGGCTACACCTTC
CASREGGGYGYTF
>TRBV14|TRBD2|TRBJ2-1|NA
TGTGCCAGCAGTCCAGCGGGAGTACTCTACAATGAGCAGTTCTTC
CASSPAGVLYNEQFF
>TRBV10-3|NA|TRBJ1-5|NA
TGTGCCATCAGTGGGTCCGCGAATCAGCCCCAGCATTTT
CAISGSANQPQHF
>TRBV7-9|NA|TRBJ1-1|NA
TGTGCCAGCAGCTTAGCGCCAGGGGTGAGGGCTTTCTTT
CASSLAPGVRAFF
>TRBV5-1|NA|TRBJ1-6|NA
TGCGCCAGCAGCTTGGGTTCAGCGAGATATAATTCACCCCTCCACTTT
CASSLGSARYNSPLHF
>TRBV13|NA|TRBJ2-7|NA
TGTGCCAGCCGCCGGGTCCTAGGGGGATCCTACGAGCAGTACTTC
CASRRVLGGSYEQYF
>TRBV30|NA|TRBJ2-6|NA
TGTGCCTGGATTAGGCCTGGGGCCAACGTCCTGACTTTC
CAWIRPGANVLTF
>TRBV7-9|TRBD1|TRBJ1-1|NA
TGTGCCAGCAGCTTAGCGCGGGGACAGGAATCCACTGAAGCTTTCTTT
CASSLARGQESTEAFF
>TRBV4-2|NA|TRBJ2-4|NA
TGTGCCAGCAGCCCAAGGGCCTCTCAGGGGGGCAAAAACATTCAGTACTTC
CASSPRASQGGKNIQYF
>TRBV5-1|TRBD1|TRBJ1-5|once
TGCGCCAGCAGCCCGGGGACAGCAGATCAGCCCCAGCATTTT
CASSPGTADQPQHF
>TRBV28|NA|TRBJ1-4|NA
TGTGCCAGCAGTTTAAGGGGGGGGATGGATGAAAAACTGTTTTTT
CASSLRGGMDEKLFF
>TRBV6-4|TRBD2|TRBJ2-1|NA
TGTGCCAGCAAACAACGGCGGGGGGGTTCCAATGAGCAGTTCTTC
CASKQRRGGSNEQFF
>TRBV19|TRBD1|TRBJ1-6|NA
TGTGCCAGTACCCGAGGCGGGACAGGGAGTTCACCCCTCCACTTT
CASTRGGTGSSPLHF
>TRBV5-1|TRBD1|TRBJ1-1|few
TGCGCCAGCAGCTTGGGTTGGACAGGGTACACTGAAGCTTTCTTT
CASSLGWTGYTEAFF
>TRBV5-4|NA|TRBJ1-5|NA
TGTGCCAGCAGCTTGGAGGGGACTCCCCAGCATTTT
CASSLEGTPQHF
>TRBV7-6|NA|TRBJ1-3|NA
TGTGCCAGCGGAGCAGTTGGAAACACCATATATTTT
CASGAVGNTIYF
>TRBV28|NA|TRBJ1-1|NA
TGTGCCAGCGCTTCTACCTCGCGAGTAGCTTTCTTT
CASASTSRVAFF
>TRBV7-2|NA|TRBJ2-3|NA
TGTGCCAGCAGCAACCCCGCGGGGAGCACAGATACGCAGTATTTT
CASSNPAGSTDTQYF
>TRBV7-6|NA|TRBJ2-7|NA
TGTGCCAGCAGCTTAGACACTTACGAGCAGTACTTC
CASSLDTYEQYF
>TRBV5-1|NA|TRBJ1-1|NA
TGCGCCAGCAGCTTTCGGGGTCGGGACTTGACTGAAGCTTTCTTT
CASSFRGRDLTEAFF
>TRBV18|NA|TRBJ1-1|NA
TGTGCCAGCTCACCTCTCGAAGGTTCACGGGGCACTGAAGCTTTCTTT
CASSPLEGSRGTEAFF
>TRBV19|TRBD1|TRBJ2-5|NA
TGTGCCAGCCGGACAGGGGCACAGCAAGAGACCCAGTACTTC
CASRTGAQQETQYF
>TRBV19|NA|TRBJ1-2|NA
TGTGCCAGTCGGAGGGACATGGGCTACACCTTC
CASRRDMGYTF
>TRBV6-1|TRBD2|TRBJ2-1|once
TGTGCCAGCAGTGATTTTAGCGGGAACGTTAATGAGCAGTTCTTC
CASSDFSGNVNEQFF